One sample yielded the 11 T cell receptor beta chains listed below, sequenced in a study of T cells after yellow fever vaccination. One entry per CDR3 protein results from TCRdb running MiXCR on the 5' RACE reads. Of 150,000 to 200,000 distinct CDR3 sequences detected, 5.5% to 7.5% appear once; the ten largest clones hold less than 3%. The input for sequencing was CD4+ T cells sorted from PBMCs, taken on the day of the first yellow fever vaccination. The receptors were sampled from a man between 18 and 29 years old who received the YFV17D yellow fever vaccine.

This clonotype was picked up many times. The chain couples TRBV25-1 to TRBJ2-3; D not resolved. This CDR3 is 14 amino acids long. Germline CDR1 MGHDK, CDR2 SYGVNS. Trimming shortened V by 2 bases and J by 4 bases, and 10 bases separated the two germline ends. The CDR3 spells CASSERRVADTQYF. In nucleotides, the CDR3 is TGTGCCAGCAGTGAACGTCGAGTGGCAGATACGCAGTATTTT.

The CDR3 sequence: CAVSQANTEAFF. In DNA, the CDR3 is TGTGCCGTCTCACAGGCGAACACTGAAGCTTTCTTT. V gene TRBV10-3 combines with J gene TRBJ1-1; a weak D match, TRBD1 (5 bases). This CDR3 has 12 amino acids. Germline V CDR1 and CDR2: ENHRY, SYGVKD. Trimming pared 11 bases from V and 1 base from J, leaving 11 bases between.

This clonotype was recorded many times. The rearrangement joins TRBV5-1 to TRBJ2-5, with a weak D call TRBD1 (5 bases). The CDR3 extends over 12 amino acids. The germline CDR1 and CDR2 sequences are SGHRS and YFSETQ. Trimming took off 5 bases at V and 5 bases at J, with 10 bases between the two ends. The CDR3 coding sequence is TGCGCCAGCAGAGGGGAAACGGAGACCCAGTACTTC. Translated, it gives CASRGETETQYF.

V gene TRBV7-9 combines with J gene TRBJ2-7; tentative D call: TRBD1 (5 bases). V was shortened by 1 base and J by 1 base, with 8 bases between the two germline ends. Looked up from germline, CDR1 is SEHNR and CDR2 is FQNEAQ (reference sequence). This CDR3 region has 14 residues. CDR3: CASSLGRTSYEQYF. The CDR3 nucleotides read TGTGCCAGCAGCTTAGGACGGACATCCTACGAGCAGTACTTC.

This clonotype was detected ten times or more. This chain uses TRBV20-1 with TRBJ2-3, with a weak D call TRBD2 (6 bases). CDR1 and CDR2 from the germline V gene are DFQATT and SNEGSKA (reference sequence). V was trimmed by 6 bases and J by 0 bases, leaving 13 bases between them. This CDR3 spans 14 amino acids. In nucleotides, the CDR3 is TGCAGTGCCCCACCGGGAGCTAGCACAGATACGCAGTATTTT. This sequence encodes CSAPPGASTDTQYF.

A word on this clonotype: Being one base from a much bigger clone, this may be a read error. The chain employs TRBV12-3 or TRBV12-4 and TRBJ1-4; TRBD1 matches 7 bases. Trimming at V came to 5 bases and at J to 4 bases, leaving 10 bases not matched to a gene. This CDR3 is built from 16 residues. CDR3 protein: CASSVGQLVSNEKLFF. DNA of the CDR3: TGTGCCAGCAGTGTGGGACAGCTCGTAAGTAATGAAAAACTGTTTTTT.

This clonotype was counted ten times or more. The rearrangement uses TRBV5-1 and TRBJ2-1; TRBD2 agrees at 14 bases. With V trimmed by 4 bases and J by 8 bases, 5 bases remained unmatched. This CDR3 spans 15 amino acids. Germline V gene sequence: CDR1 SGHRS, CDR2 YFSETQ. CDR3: CASSPGLAGVDEQFF. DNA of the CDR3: TGCGCCAGCAGCCCGGGACTAGCGGGGGTGGATGAGCAGTTCTTC.

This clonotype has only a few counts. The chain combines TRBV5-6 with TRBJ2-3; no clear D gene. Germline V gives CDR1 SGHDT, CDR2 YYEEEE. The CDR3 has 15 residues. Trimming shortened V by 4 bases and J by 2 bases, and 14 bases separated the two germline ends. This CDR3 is CASSNPAQYTDTQYF. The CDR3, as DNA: TGTGCCAGCAGCAATCCGGCACAGTACACAGATACGCAGTATTTT.

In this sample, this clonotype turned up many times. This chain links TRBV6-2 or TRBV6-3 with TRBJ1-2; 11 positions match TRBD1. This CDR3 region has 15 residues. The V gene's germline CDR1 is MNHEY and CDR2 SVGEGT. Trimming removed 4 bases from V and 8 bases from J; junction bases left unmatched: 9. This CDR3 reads CASSSRTGGGGGYTF. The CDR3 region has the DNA TGTGCCAGCAGTTCGAGGACAGGGGGCGGAGGAGGCTACACCTTC.

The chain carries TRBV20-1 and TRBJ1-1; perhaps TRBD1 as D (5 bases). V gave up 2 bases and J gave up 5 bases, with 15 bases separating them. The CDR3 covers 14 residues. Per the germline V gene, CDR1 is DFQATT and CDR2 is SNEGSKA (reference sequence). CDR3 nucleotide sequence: TGCAGTGCTAGACTCGGGACTTCGGCGACTGAAGCTTTCTTT. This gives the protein CSARLGTSATEAFF.

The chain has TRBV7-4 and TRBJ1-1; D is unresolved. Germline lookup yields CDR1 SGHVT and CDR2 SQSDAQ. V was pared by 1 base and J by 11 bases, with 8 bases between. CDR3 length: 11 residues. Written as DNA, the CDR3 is TGTGCCAGCAGCTTAGAATCGACGGCTTTCTTT. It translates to CASSLESTAFF.